This TCR beta chain appears in the sequencing data of a study of blood T cell repertoires in COVID-19. TCRdb's copy holds only in-frame clones and misses some; the assay was immunoSEQ multiplex PCR. The table records around 500,000 clones, around 85% of them present only once. The CDR3 has 13 residues. Source material: peripheral blood. This sequence joins TRBV21-1 and TRBJ2-1; the table's D call, TRBD2, has no DNA check behind it. TRBV21-1 is given as a pseudogene. The receptor's source is a human donor in a cohort sampled during active COVID-19. CDR3 region: CASSLPRWGGQFF. CDR3 coding DNA: TGTGCCAGCAGCCTACCAAGATGGGGAGGGCAGTTCTTC.